This TCR beta chain was identified in a study of T cells of healthy individuals (dated by TCRdb to the late 2010s). Per the germline V gene, LGHNA is the CDR1 and YSLEER is the CDR2. V gives up 1 base and J gives up 11 bases, and the segment between their germline ends measures 12 bases. The CDR3 spans 12 residues, from the cysteine through the phenylalanine. The retained sequence is limited to the CDR3, 36 bases, with the frame set at the first base. Library method: 5' RACE. The run used an Illumina MiSeq. TCRdb applied fastp at Q25 and MiXCR to the public reads, then kept only in-frame beta chains. All rows with the same CDR3 protein become a single entry with the most common DNA and genes. The sample table shows about 53,000 distinct CDR3 sequences, and roughly 14% are seen once. More than 15% of the sample is taken by the ten largest. The table lists this clonotype with a few counts. This receptor's antigen is unknown. Base qualities were left out, and no much larger clone turns up one base away.

Rearrangement joined TRBV4-3 to TRBJ2-7, with TRBD2 as a weak D call on 5 bases. The sequence came from a human donor in good health. The sequenced DNA is TGCGCCAGCAGCCAAGGAAACGGGGAAAAGTACTTC. Translated, it reads CASSQGNGEKYF.